This TCR beta chain appears in the sequencing data of a study of identical twins. General study findings and limits: Out-of-frame alpha sequences shared by twins were enriched for low generation probability.

TCRdb recomputed calls from the 5' RACE reads with MiXCR, one row per CDR3 protein. The data contain fewer than 250,000 distinct CDR3 sequences, about a sixth of them singletons. About this clonotype: The antigen remains undetermined.

The CDR3 totals 15 residues. The germline CDR1 and CDR2 sequences are SGHTA and FQGNSA. With 5 bases clipped from V and 3 bases from J, the junction kept 6 bases outside the gene matches. The same sample was also used in a study of T cells expressing NK-cell markers. This second report adds: Beta-chain profiling covered CD3+CD56+NKG2C+, CD3+CD56+NKG2C- and CD3+CD56-NKG2C+ sorted subsets. Seven of eight sequenced donors tested HCMV-seropositive; one tested seronegative.

This receptor was obtained from a woman under 30 in good health. Sequenced input: CD8+ T cells sorted from blood. The V and J genes are TRBV7-2 and TRBJ2-3; TRBD2 aligns across 9 bases. CDR3 coding DNA: TGTGCCAGCAGCCCGGCGGGGGGGCCGACAGATACGCAGTATTTT. Protein sequence: CASSPAGGPTDTQYF.